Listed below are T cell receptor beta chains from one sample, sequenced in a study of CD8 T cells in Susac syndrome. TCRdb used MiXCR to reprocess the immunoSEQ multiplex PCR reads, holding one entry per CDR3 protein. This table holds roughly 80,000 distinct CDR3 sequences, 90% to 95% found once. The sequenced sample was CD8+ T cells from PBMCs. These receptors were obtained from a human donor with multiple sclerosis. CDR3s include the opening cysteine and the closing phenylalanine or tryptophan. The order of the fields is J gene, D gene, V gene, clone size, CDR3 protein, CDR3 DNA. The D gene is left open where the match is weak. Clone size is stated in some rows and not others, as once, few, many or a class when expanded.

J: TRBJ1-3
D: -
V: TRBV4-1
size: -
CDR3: CASSPRVVAGNTIYF
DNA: TGCGCCAGCAGCCCCCGAGTTGTAGCTGGAAACACCATATATTTT

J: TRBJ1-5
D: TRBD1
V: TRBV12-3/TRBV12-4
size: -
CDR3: CASSPGTGYSNQPQHF
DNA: TGTGCCAGCAGTCCCGGGACAGGGTATAGCAATCAGCCCCAGCATTTT

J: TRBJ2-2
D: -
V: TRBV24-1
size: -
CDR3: CATSDSLFSERSNTGELFF
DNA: TGTGCCACCAGTGATTCCCTGTTTTCTGAGCGTTCGAACACCGGGGAGCTGTTTTTT

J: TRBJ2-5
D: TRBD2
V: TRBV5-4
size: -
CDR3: CASSLVWISGATETQYF
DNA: TGTGCCAGCAGCTTGGTATGGATCAGCGGGGCAACAGAGACCCAGTACTTC

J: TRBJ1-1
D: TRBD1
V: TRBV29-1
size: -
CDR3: CSSKGQGNTEAFF
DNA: TGCAGCTCTAAGGGACAGGGGAACACTGAAGCTTTCTTT

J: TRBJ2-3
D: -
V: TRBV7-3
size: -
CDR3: CASSSSSGVADTQYF
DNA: TGTGCCAGCAGCTCCTCCTCGGGGGTGGCAGATACGCAGTATTTT

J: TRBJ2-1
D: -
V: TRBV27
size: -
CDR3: CASSQVSLLYNEQFF
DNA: TGTGCCAGCAGTCAAGTAAGTCTCCTCTACAATGAGCAGTTCTTC

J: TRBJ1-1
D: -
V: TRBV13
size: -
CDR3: CASSLRTANEAFF
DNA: TGTGCCAGCAGCTTGAGGACAGCGAATGAAGCTTTCTTT

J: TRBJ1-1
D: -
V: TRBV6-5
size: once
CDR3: CASSPHSNTEAFF
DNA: TGTGCCAGCAGCCCTCATTCGAACACTGAAGCTTTCTTT

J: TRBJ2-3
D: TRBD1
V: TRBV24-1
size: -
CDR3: CATSDFRGNRVADTQYF
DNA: TGTGCCACCAGTGATTTCAGGGGGAACAGGGTCGCAGATACGCAGTATTTT

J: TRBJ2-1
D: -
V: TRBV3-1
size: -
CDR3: CASSQDRGAYNEQFF
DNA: TGTGCCAGCAGCCAAGACAGAGGCGCCTACAATGAGCAGTTCTTC

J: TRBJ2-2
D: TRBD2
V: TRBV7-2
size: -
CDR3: CASSTRLAGGSEDTGELFF
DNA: TGTGCCAGCAGCACCCGACTAGCGGGGGGAAGTGAAGACACCGGGGAGCTGTTTTTT

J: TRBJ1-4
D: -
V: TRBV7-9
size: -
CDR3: CASSASELNEKLFF
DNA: TGTGCCAGCAGCGCTTCCGAACTGAATGAAAAACTGTTTTTT

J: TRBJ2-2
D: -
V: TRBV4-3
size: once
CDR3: CATTDERNTGELFF
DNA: TGCGCCACCACTGACGAAAGGAACACCGGGGAGCTGTTTTTT

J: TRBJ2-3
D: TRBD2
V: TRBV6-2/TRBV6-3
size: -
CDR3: CASSSRLAGVGDTQYF
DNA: TGTGCCAGCAGTTCTCGACTAGCGGGAGTAGGAGATACGCAGTATTTT

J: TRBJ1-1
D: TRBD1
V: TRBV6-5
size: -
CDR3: CASSYGTGVLGEAFF
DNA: TGTGCCAGCAGTTACGGGACAGGGGTTTTGGGTGAAGCTTTCTTT

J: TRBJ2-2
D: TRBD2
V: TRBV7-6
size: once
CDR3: CASSPGGSGELFF
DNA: TGTGCCAGCAGCCCGGGGGGGTCCGGGGAGCTGTTTTTT

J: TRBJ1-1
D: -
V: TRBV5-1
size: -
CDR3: CASSSYREGTFF
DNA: TGCGCCAGCAGCTCCTACAGGGAGGGAACTTTCTTT

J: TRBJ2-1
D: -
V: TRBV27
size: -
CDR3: CASTFGLAYNEQFF
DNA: TGTGCCAGCACCTTCGGACTGGCATACAATGAGCAGTTCTTC

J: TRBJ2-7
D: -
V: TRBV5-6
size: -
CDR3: CASSLGLYEQYF
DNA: TGTGCCAGCAGCTTGGGTCTATACGAGCAGTACTTC

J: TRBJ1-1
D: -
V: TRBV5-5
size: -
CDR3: CASSFWDTYTEAFF
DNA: TGTGCCAGCAGCTTCTGGGACACTTACACTGAAGCTTTCTTT

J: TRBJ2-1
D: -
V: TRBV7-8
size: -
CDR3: CASSASSEDNEQFF
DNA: TGTGCCAGCAGCGCCTCCTCTGAAGACAATGAGCAGTTCTTC

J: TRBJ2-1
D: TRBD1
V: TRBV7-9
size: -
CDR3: CASSLPPLRDRDSYEQFF
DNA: TGTGCCAGCAGCTTGCCTCCTCTCCGGGACAGGGATAGCTATGAGCAGTTCTTC

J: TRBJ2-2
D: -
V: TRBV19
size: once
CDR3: CASSIGVNTGELFF
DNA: TGTGCCAGTAGTATAGGTGTGAACACCGGGGAGCTGTTTTTT

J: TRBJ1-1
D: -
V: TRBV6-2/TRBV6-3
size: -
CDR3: CASSYGGWMNTEAFF
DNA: TGTGCCAGCAGTTACGGCGGGTGGATGAACACTGAAGCTTTCTTT

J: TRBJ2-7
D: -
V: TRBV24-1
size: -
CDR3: CATSEGDGYEQYF
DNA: TGTGCCACCAGTGAGGGGGACGGTTACGAGCAGTACTTC

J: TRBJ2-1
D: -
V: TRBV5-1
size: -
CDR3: CASSSATSPYNEQSF
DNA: TGCGCCAGCAGCTCGGCTACCTCCCCTTACAATGAGCAGTCCTTC

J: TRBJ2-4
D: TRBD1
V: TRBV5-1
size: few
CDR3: CASSPGQGARNIQYF
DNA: TGCGCCAGCAGCCCGGGACAGGGGGCGAGAAACATTCAGTACTTC

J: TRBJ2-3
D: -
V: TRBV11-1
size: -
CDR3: CASSLEGLVPTDTQYF
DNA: TGTGCCAGCAGCTTAGAGGGTCTAGTACCAACAGATACGCAGTATTTT

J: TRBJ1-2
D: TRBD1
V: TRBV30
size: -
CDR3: CASNGQGDYGYTF
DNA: TGTGCCTCTAACGGACAGGGGGACTATGGCTACACCTTC

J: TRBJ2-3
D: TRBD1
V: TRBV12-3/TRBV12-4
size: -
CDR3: CASSPGQGAQYF
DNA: TGTGCCAGCAGTCCGGGACAGGGCGCGCAGTATTTT

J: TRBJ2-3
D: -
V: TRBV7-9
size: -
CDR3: CASSLDRVSTDTQYF
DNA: TGTGCCAGCAGCTTAGATCGGGTTAGCACAGATACGCAGTATTTT

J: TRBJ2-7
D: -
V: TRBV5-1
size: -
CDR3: CASSWRTAPYEQYF
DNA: TGCGCCAGCAGCTGGCGGACTGCCCCCTACGAGCAGTACTTC

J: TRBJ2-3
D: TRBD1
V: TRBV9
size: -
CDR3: CASSVEGGTGSDTQYF
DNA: TGTGCCAGCAGCGTAGAGGGAGGGACAGGGTCAGATACGCAGTATTTT

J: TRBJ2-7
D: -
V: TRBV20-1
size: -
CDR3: CSARDREADSYEQYF
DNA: TGCAGTGCTAGAGATAGAGAGGCGGACTCCTACGAGCAGTACTTC

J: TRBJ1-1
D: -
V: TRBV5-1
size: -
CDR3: CASSLGGPGGPMNTEAFF
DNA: TGCGCCAGCAGCTTGGGCGGCCCCGGGGGACCTATGAACACTGAAGCTTTCTTT

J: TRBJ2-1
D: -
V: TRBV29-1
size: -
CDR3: CSVLPSDLNEQFF
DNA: TGCAGCGTGCTACCCTCGGACCTCAATGAGCAGTTCTTC

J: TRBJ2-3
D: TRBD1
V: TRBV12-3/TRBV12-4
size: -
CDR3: CASTVGQDYTDTQYF
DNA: TGTGCCAGCACCGTAGGACAGGATTACACAGATACGCAGTATTTT

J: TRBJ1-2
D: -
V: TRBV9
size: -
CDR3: CASSVYGYTF
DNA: TGTGCCAGCAGCGTGTATGGCTACACCTTC

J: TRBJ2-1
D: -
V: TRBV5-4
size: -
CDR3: CASSLDLGSEQFF
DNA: TGTGCCAGCAGCTTAGACCTAGGGTCGGAGCAGTTCTTC

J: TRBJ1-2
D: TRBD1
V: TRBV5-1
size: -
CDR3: CASSSGQGGGYTF
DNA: TGCGCCAGCAGTTCGGGACAGGGAGGTGGCTACACCTTC

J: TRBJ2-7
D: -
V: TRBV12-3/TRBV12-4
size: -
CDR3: CASSLERHPPYEQYF
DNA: TGTGCCAGCAGTTTAGAACGGCACCCGCCCTACGAGCAGTACTTC

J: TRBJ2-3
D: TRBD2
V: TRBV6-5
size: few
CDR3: CASSYGAGLTDTQYF
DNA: TGTGCCAGCAGTTACGGAGCGGGACTCACAGATACGCAGTATTTT

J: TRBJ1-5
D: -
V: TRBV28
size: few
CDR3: CASSLGQGYRQPQHF
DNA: TGTGCCAGCAGTTTGGGCCAGGGGTATCGGCAGCCCCAGCATTTT

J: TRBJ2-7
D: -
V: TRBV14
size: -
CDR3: CASSLESFYEQYF
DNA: TGTGCCAGCAGCCTCGAAAGCTTCTACGAGCAGTACTTC

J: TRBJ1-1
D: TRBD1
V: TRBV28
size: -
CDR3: CASSWGRGRETEAFF
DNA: TGTGCCAGCAGTTGGGGTAGGGGGCGCGAAACTGAAGCTTTCTTT

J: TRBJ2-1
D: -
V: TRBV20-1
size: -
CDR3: CSARDLAGLGNEQFF
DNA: TGCAGTGCTAGAGATCTAGCAGGGTTGGGGAATGAGCAGTTCTTC

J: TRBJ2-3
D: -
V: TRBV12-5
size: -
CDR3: CASGPALAEGPDTQYF
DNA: TGTGCTAGTGGTCCTGCCCTCGCAGAGGGACCAGATACGCAGTATTTT

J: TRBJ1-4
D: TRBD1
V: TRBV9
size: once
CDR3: CASSAQEGTAIRDEKLFF
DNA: TGTGCCAGCAGCGCCCAAGAAGGGACAGCTATCCGGGATGAAAAACTGTTTTTT

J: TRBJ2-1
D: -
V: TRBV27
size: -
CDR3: CASSFSFGVYEQFF
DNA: TGTGCCAGCAGTTTTAGTTTTGGAGTTTACGAGCAGTTCTTC

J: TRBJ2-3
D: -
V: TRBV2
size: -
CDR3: CASSPTGTALRTDTQYF
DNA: TGTGCCAGCAGCCCCACAGGGACGGCACTGCGCACAGATACGCAGTATTTT

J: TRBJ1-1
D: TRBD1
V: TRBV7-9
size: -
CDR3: CASSDGQGMNTEAFF
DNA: TGTGCCAGCAGCGACGGACAGGGCATGAACACTGAAGCTTTCTTT

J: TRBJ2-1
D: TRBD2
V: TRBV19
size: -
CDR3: CASSTRTSGTYNEQFF
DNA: TGTGCCAGTAGTACCCGGACTAGCGGGACATACAATGAGCAGTTCTTC